This T cell receptor beta chain came from a study of cytotoxic CD8 clonotypes in ibrutinib-treated CLL. For the study at large: Response samples were obtained once patients had received a median about 11 months of treatment, range 6 to 36. Mean per-sample yields comprised 255,043 productive templates and tens of thousands of productive rearrangements.

Trimming took off 1 base at V and 4 bases at J, with 8 bases between the two ends. The CDR3 has 13 residues. CDR1 and CDR2 from the germline V gene are GTSNPN and SVGIG (reference sequence). The data were produced by immunoSEQ multiplex PCR, yet TCRdb's version contains in-frame clones alone and is incomplete. The sample includes some 300,000 clones, around four fifths seen only once; the top ten take over 5%. This sequence originates from a human donor with chronic lymphocytic leukemia. This chain uses TRBV30 with TRBJ1-5; D unclear. Sequencing was performed on PBMCs, taken before ibrutinib treatment. This CDR3 reads CAWSAKINQPQHF. The CDR3 bases are TGTGCCTGGAGTGCCAAAATTAATCAGCCCCAGCATTTT.